This T cell receptor beta chain was found in a study of PD-L1 blockade in urothelial cancer. Each individual provided 1 to 8 samples (taken pretreatment and on-treatment). Clones were sequenced by immunoSEQ multiplex PCR, and TCRdb holds only the in-frame ones, with some missing. The sample holds roughly 26,000 clones; 87% are singletons and the top ten take around 3.3%. Trimming at V came to 1 base and at J to 4 bases, leaving 2 bases not matched to a gene. The CDR3 covers 15 residues. CDR1 SGHDT and CDR2 YYEEEE come from the germline V gene. The origin of this receptor is a man over 45 with urothelial cancer. The sample here was PBMCs, taken around atezolizumab (anti-PD-L1) treatment. The V gene is TRBV5-6, the J gene TRBJ2-1; 10 bases match TRBD2. The CDR3 spells CASSLQLAGYNEQFF. The CDR3, as DNA: TGTGCCAGCAGCTTGCAACTAGCGGGGTACAATGAGCAGTTCTTC.